What follows are 32 T cell receptor beta chains derived from one specimen sequenced in a study of radiation and T cells in renal cell carcinoma. Time point given: blood 4 weeks post-SBRT, at nephrectomy. Treatment: 15 Gy SBRT to primary tumor, nephrectomy 4 weeks later. Sequencing was performed with immunoSEQ multiplex PCR; in TCRdb, only in-frame clones are kept and a portion is missing. The table has approximately 85,000 clones, 80% to 90% seen once; the top ten hold 6%. Sequences were derived from blood, sampled from a patient whose treatment included radiotherapy and nephrectomy. These TCRs come from a woman between 70 and 85 years old with renal cell carcinoma.

The rearrangement uses TRBV28 and TRBJ1-4; D might be TRBD1 (5 bases). Trimming took 1 base from V and 4 from J, leaving 13 bases between them. Looked up from germline, CDR1 is MDHEN and CDR2 is SYDVKM. The CDR3 length is 16 residues. CDR3 coding DNA: TGTGCCAGCAGTTTATATTCCGGGGCCATTAATGAAAAACTGTTTTTT. It translates to CASSLYSGAINEKLFF.

The count of this clone is one. This chain links TRBV5-4 with TRBJ2-7; D possibly corresponds to TRBD2 (7 bases). The CDR3 is 15 amino acids. CDR1 SGHNT and CDR2 YYREEE come from the germline V gene (reference sequence). The ends were cut back, 2 bases at V and 6 bases at J, with 18 bases in the middle. As DNA, the CDR3 is TGTGCCAGCAGCTTCGGGGGGCCGGGTTTCGGCGAGCAGTACTTC. Translated: CASSFGGPGFGEQYF.

The chain uses TRBV9 and TRBJ1-2; TRBD1 might be the D (5 bases). Looked up from germline, CDR1 is SGDLS and CDR2 is YYNGEE. Deletions cut 0 bases from V and 7 bases from J, with 13 bases between. The CDR3 totals 14 residues. The CDR3 DNA reads TGTGCCAGCAGCGTAGAGATGTATGGGGGTGGCTACACCTTC. Protein: CASSVEMYGGGYTF. The full variable domain, rest sourced from reference TRBV9 and TRBJ1-2, is DSGVTQTPKHLITATGQRVTLRCSPRSGDLSVYWYQQSLDQGLQFLIQYYNGEERAKGNILERFSAQQFPDLHSELNLSSLELGDSALYFCASSVEMYGGGYTFGSGTRLTVV.

J is TRBJ2-3 and V is TRBV11-1; D is unclear. Germline CDR1 is SGHAT and CDR2 is FQDESV (reference sequence). This CDR3 contains 17 residues. V lost 2 bases and J 0 bases, leaving 15 bases between the germline ends. CDR3 loop: CASSLFVSVTSTDTQYF. CDR3 bases: TGTGCCAGCAGCTTATTCGTTTCCGTAACCAGCACAGATACGCAGTATTTT.

This chain joins TRBV28 and TRBJ1-2; tentative D call: TRBD1 (5 bases). With 7 bases removed from V and 0 bases from J, the gap between germline ends came to 15 bases. The CDR3 loop spans 15 amino acids. In germline, CDR1 is MDHEN, CDR2 SYDVKM. CDR3 bases: TGTGCCAGCACGAGCGGGGGAGAGGCTAACTATGGCTACACCTTC. Encoded protein: CASTSGGEANYGYTF.

The chain combines TRBV5-4 with TRBJ2-3, with 8 bases matching TRBD2. V trimming: 4 bases; J trimming: 2 bases; junction bases outside the gene matches: 9. CDR3 length: 16 amino acids. The germline CDR1 and CDR2 sequences are SGHNT and YYREEE (reference sequence). CDR3 sequence (DNA): TGTGCCAGCAGCCCACTCGGCGGGGGGAACACAGATACGCAGTATTTT. Protein sequence: CASSPLGGGNTDTQYF.

This sequence joins TRBV19 and TRBJ2-3; 8 bases fit TRBD2. The CDR3 runs 17 residues. J was trimmed by 5 bases and V by 1 base; bases with no gene match: 11. CDR1 is LNHDA, CDR2 SQIVND, per germline (reference sequence). DNA of the CDR3: TGTGCCAGTAGTATAGCTTTTAGCGGGGCTGGGGTAGATACGCAGTATTTT. Translating it yields CASSIAFSGAGVDTQYF.

The chain joins TRBV18 to TRBJ1-5, with D uncertain. V was shortened by 0 bases and J by 6 bases, with 3 bases between the two germline ends. The CDR3 is 12 amino acids. CDR1 and CDR2 from the germline V gene are KGHSH and LQKENI. Here the CDR3 DNA reads TGTGCCAGCTCACCACCGTTTCAGCCCCAGCATTTT. Its protein is CASSPPFQPQHF. The full variable domain, in which reference TRBV18 and TRBJ1-5 provide the parts outside the CDR3, is NAGVMQNPRHLVRRRGQEARLRCSPMKGHSHVYWYRQLPEEGLKFMVYLQKENIIDESGMPKERFSAEFPKEGPSILRIQQVVRGDSAAYFCASSPPFQPQHFGDGTRLSIL.

The rearrangement uses TRBV15 and TRBJ1-2; 10 bases match TRBD1. In germline, CDR1 is LNHNV, CDR2 YYDKDF (reference sequence). This CDR3 region has 16 residues. With V trimmed by 3 bases and J by 8 bases, 12 bases remained unmatched. In DNA, the CDR3 is TGTGCCACCAGCAGGGGGACGGGACAGGGGTCCAGCGGCTACACCTTC. Its translation: CATSRGTGQGSSGYTF.

J is TRBJ2-1 and V is TRBV7-2; tentative D call: TRBD2 (7 bases). Germline V gene data show CDR1 as SGHTA and CDR2 as FQGNSA. V was trimmed by 7 bases and J by 6 bases, leaving 16 bases between them. The CDR3 has 14 amino acids. The CDR3, as DNA: TGTGCCAGCACCATAGGGGGGGCCCTCAATGAGCAGTTCTTC. Translating gives CASTIGGALNEQFF.

J is TRBJ1-2 and V is TRBV7-3; no clear D. The CDR3 is 14 amino acids. Germline V CDR1 and CDR2: SGHTA, FQGTGA. V lost 5 bases and J lost 8, with 18 bases in between. CDR3 nucleotide sequence: TGTGCCAGCAGCCCTCTCGGGCCCGACGACGGCTACACCTTC. Translating it yields CASSPLGPDDGYTF.

The CDR3 bases are TGTGCCAGCAGGCGACAGGGTCTCGGTGAAGCTTTCTTT. Translating it yields CASRRQGLGEAFF. The chain recombines TRBV6-6 with TRBJ1-1; 7 positions match TRBD1. The CDR3 runs to 13 residues. The junction had 8 bases not matched to a gene; V was cut back by 6 bases and J by 7 bases. CDR1 MNHNY and CDR2 SVGAGI come from the germline V gene (reference sequence).

The rearrangement links TRBV5-8 to TRBJ1-5; D is unresolved. Trimming cost V 0 bases and J 0 bases, with 4 bases left between them. CDR1 SGHTS and CDR2 YDEGEE come from the germline V gene. The CDR3 extends over 14 amino acids. CDR3 residues: CASSLGVSNQPQHF. DNA for the CDR3: TGTGCCAGCAGCTTGGGCGTTAGCAATCAGCCCCAGCATTTT.

The CDR3 DNA reads TGTGCCAGCAGCCAAGTGGGGGGGAACACTGAAGCTTTCTTT. It codes for CASSQVGGNTEAFF. The chain employs TRBV4-2 and TRBJ1-1; possibly TRBD1 for D (5 bases). This CDR3 contains 14 residues. CDR1 and CDR2 (germline): LGHNA, YNFKEQ. V lost 1 base to trimming and J lost 1 base, with 7 bases between them.

The chain couples TRBV5-8 to TRBJ2-7, with D tentatively TRBD1 (6 bases). The ends were cut back, 3 bases at V and 7 bases at J, with 14 bases in the middle. Germline CDR1 and CDR2: SGHTS and YDEGEE. The CDR3 consists of 13 residues. The DNA for the CDR3 is TGTGCCAGCAGCTCCACAGGGCCGTGGGAGCAGTACTTC. The encoded protein is CASSSTGPWEQYF.

This clone has just a few counts. The chain recombines TRBV5-1 with TRBJ1-4, with D possibly being TRBD1 (6 bases). The CDR3 loop spans 14 amino acids. The germline CDR1 and CDR2 sequences are SGHRS and YFSETQ. The germline V and J ends were trimmed by 3 bases and 7 bases, with 13 bases remaining between them. The CDR3 loop reads CASSSSGTLEKLFF. The CDR3, as DNA: TGCGCCAGCAGCTCCTCCGGGACACTTGAAAAACTGTTTTTT.

The chain is built from TRBV19 and TRBJ1-1; D is ambiguous. Trimming shortened V by 7 bases and J by 11 bases, and 14 bases separated the two germline ends. Germline lookup yields CDR1 LNHDA and CDR2 SQIVND (reference sequence). The CDR3 sequence is 11 residues long. The CDR3 coding sequence is TGTGCCAGTACAGGAACCCTTGATGCTTTCTTT. Its translation: CASTGTLDAFF.

This clone was observed once. V gene TRBV6-1 combines with J gene TRBJ2-2; 8 bases match TRBD1. The V and J ends lost 2 bases and 5 bases, in that order; junction bases with no gene match: 10. CDR3 length: 17 amino acids. CDR1 and CDR2 (germline): MNHNS, SASEGT. The CDR3 is CASSELSRTGSTGELFF. In nucleotides, the CDR3 is TGTGCCAGCAGTGAATTAAGCAGGACAGGGTCTACCGGGGAGCTGTTTTTT.

The chain is built from TRBV25-1 and TRBJ2-3; D unresolved. This CDR3 spans 11 amino acids. V lost 6 bases and J lost 0, with 1 base in between. Per germline, CDR1 MGHDK and CDR2 SYGVNS. The DNA of the CDR3 is TGTGCCAGCAGGAGCACAGATACGCAGTATTTT. Its protein product is CASRSTDTQYF.

Details on this clone: Mismatch with germline at one junction end may stem from a read error. This chain links TRBV7-7 with TRBJ2-1, with 12 nucleotides matching TRBD2. The CDR3 sequence is 15 residues long. CDR1 and CDR2 (germline): SSHAT, FNYEAQ (reference sequence). This CDR3 reads CASSPGLAGSNEQFF. CDR3 sequence (DNA): TGTGCTAGCAGCCCCGGACTAGCGGGGTCCAATGAGCAGTTCTTC.

The gene calls are TRBV11-2 and TRBJ2-7, with a tentative D call TRBD1 (6 bases). V lost 3 bases and J lost 2, with 23 bases in between. Germline-derived CDR1 and CDR2 are SGHAT and FQNNGV. This CDR3 spans 18 amino acids. CDR3 sequence reads: CASSFPSSVGTSAYEQYF. The CDR3 bases are TGTGCCAGCAGCTTTCCAAGCTCGGTCGGGACATCAGCCTACGAGCAGTACTTC. The full variable domain, rest sourced from reference TRBV11-2 and TRBJ2-7, is EAGVAQSPRYKIIEKRQSVAFWCNPISGHATLYWYQQILGQGPKLLIQFQNNGVVDDSQLPKDRFSAERLKGVDSTLKIQPAKLEDSAVYLCASSFPSSVGTSAYEQYFGPGTRLTVT.

The V gene is TRBV19, the J gene TRBJ1-5; 8 bases line up with TRBD1. This CDR3 has 15 amino acids. After removal of 5 bases from V and 5 bases from J, the junction contained 8 bases not matched to a gene. Germline CDR1 reads LNHDA; CDR2 reads SQIVND (reference sequence). CDR3 loop: CASSLLDRADQPQHF. The DNA for the CDR3 is TGTGCCAGTAGTCTCCTGGACAGGGCGGATCAGCCCCAGCATTTT.

J is TRBJ1-2 and V is TRBV10-3; 8 positions match TRBD1. This CDR3 spans 13 amino acids. Germline V CDR1 and CDR2: ENHRY, SYGVKD. Unmatched junction bases numbered 4, after V lost 6 bases and J lost 4 bases. The CDR3 DNA reads as TGTGCCATCAGCCTTGACAGGGGCTATGGCTACACCTTC. Translation: CAISLDRGYGYTF.

This chain uses TRBV25-1 with TRBJ1-1; D gene ambiguous. The V gene lost 6 bases and the J gene lost 10 bases, with 18 bases spanning the gap. The CDR3 extends over 13 amino acids. Germline V CDR1 and CDR2: MGHDK, SYGVNS. CDR3 in DNA: TGTGCCAGCAGGATGGGCGGCAGCTCGCCAGCTTTCTTT. It specifies CASRMGGSSPAFF.

The CDR3 protein is CASSLPGQGNTIYF. The CDR3 DNA is TGCGCCAGCAGCTTGCCGGGACAGGGAAACACCATATATTTT. The V call is TRBV5-1, the J call TRBJ1-3; TRBD1 agrees at 7 bases. Germline V gene sequence: CDR1 SGHRS, CDR2 YFSETQ. The trim removed 1 base at V and 4 bases at J, leaving 2 bases unmatched. The CDR3 runs to 14 residues.

The rearrangement uses TRBV19 and TRBJ2-1, with D perhaps being TRBD1 or TRBD2 (5 bases each). Germline V gene sequence: CDR1 LNHDA, CDR2 SQIVND (reference sequence). The CDR3 consists of 15 residues. The V gene lost 1 base and the J gene lost 0 bases, with 7 bases spanning the gap. The CDR3 here is CASSIAGPSYNEQFF. DNA for the CDR3: TGTGCCAGTAGTATAGCGGGACCCTCCTACAATGAGCAGTTCTTC.

In nucleotides, the CDR3 is TGTGCCAGCAGTCGACAGACCGCTAACTATGGCTACACCTTC. This gives the protein CASSRQTANYGYTF. The V gene is TRBV6-5, the J gene TRBJ1-2, with D maybe TRBD1 (5 bases). V was clipped by 5 bases and J by 0 bases, with 10 bases between them. The CDR3 is 14 residues long. Germline V CDR1 and CDR2: MNHEY, SVGAGI.

CDR3 coding DNA: TGTGCCAGCAGTGACCCCAGGTTGGAGCAGTACTTC. It codes for CASSDPRLEQYF. J is TRBJ2-7 and V is TRBV6-5, with no clear D. Trimming left V 5 bases short and J 7 bases short, with 12 bases between. The CDR3 sequence is 12 residues long. The germline gives CDR1 MNHEY, CDR2 SVGAGI.

V gene TRBV14 combines with J gene TRBJ2-5, with 7 bases aligning to TRBD2. V trimming: 2 bases; J trimming: 2 bases; junction bases outside the gene matches: 5. Germline lookup yields CDR1 SGHDN and CDR2 FVKESK. The CDR3 totals 15 residues. CDR3 nucleotide sequence: TGTGCCAGCAGCCAATTGGGCGGGGGACAAGAGACCCAGTACTTC. It specifies CASSQLGGGQETQYF.

The chain is built from TRBV15 and TRBJ2-5; unclear D gene. V lost 1 base and J lost 3, with 6 bases in between. The CDR3 covers 13 residues. CDR1 and CDR2 from the germline V gene are LNHNV and YYDKDF (reference sequence). The CDR3 DNA reads TGTGCCACCAGCAGAGGCAGAAAAGAGACCCAGTACTTC. This sequence encodes CATSRGRKETQYF.

This clone occurred once. The chain combines TRBV15 with TRBJ1-2, with D maybe TRBD1 (6 bases). Germline CDR1 reads LNHNV; CDR2 reads YYDKDF (reference sequence). V shed 0 bases and J shed 6 bases, with 11 bases lying between them. The CDR3 is made up of 14 amino acids. CDR3: CATSRDRGGNGYTF. The CDR3 bases are TGTGCCACCAGCAGAGATCGGGGGGGCAATGGCTACACCTTC.

The rearrangement joins TRBV7-9 to TRBJ2-1; 8 nucleotides align to TRBD1. This CDR3 has 17 amino acids. Per germline, CDR1 SEHNR and CDR2 FQNEAQ (reference sequence). V shed 6 bases and J 1 base; nucleotides not matched to a gene: 11. Written as DNA, the CDR3 is TGTGCCAGCAGACCGGAAGTCGACAGGGGATCCTACAATGAGCAGTTCTTC. The encoded protein is CASRPEVDRGSYNEQFF.